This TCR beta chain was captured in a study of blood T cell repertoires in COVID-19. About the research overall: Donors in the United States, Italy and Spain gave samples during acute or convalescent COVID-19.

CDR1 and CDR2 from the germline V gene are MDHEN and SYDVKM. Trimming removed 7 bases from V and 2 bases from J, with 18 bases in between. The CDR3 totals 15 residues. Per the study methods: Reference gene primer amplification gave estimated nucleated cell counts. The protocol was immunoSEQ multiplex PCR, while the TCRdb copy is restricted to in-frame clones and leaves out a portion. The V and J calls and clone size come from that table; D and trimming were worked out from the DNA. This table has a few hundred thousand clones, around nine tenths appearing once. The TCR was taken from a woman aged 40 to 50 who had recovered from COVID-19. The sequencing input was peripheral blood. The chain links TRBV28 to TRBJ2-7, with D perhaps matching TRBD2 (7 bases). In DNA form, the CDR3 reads TGTGCCAGCACCCCCCGGGGGGCGAATACCTACGAGCAGTACTTC. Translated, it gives CASTPRGANTYEQYF.